This entry lists 23 T cell receptor beta chains sequenced from one sample in a study of blood T cell repertoires in COVID-19 (dated by TCRdb to 2018 to 2021). The library was generated by the immunoSEQ multiplex PCR assay. Held by TCRdb, this immuneACCESS table contains in-frame sequences only and omits some clones. Under half of the omission traces to an unresolved V gene where checked; the cause of the rest is unknown. The sample table holds 50,000 to 85,000 clones, of which roughly 78% were seen once. Jointly, the top ten make up around 9.7% of the sample. Sequencing used peripheral blood. Source of these receptors: a human donor in a cohort sampled during active COVID-19.

This clone was observed a single time. The J gene is TRBJ2-7, the V gene TRBV6-2 or TRBV6-3, with 7 bases identical to TRBD2. Germline loops: CDR1 MNHEY, CDR2 SVGEGT. The CDR3 extends over 14 amino acids. Losses at the gene ends were 3 bases for V and 2 bases for J; bases not matched to a gene: 4. For the CDR3, the DNA is TGTGCCAGCAGTTATGCAGCGGGGCCCTACGAGCAGTACTTC. Amino acids: CASSYAAGPYEQYF.

As DNA, the CDR3 is TGTGCCAGCAGCCGAGGGACTAGCGGGAGCTTAGGCGAGCAGTACTTC. The encoded protein is CASSRGTSGSLGEQYF. The V and J genes are TRBV3-1 (or the pseudogene TRBV3-2) and TRBJ2-7; 14 nucleotides match TRBD2. The V gene's germline CDR1 is LGHDT and CDR2 YNNKEL (reference sequence). The CDR3 runs to 16 residues. Unmatched junction bases numbered 8, after V lost 4 bases and J lost 6 bases.

In nucleotides, the CDR3 is TGTGCCAGCAGTCGGGGGACTAGCGGACAAGAGACCCAGTACTTC. It is translated as CASSRGTSGQETQYF. The chain joins TRBV6-5 to TRBJ2-5, with TRBD2 identical over 11 bases. The V and J ends lost 5 bases and 2 bases, in that order; junction bases with no gene match: 4. Germline V gives CDR1 MNHEY, CDR2 SVGAGI. This CDR3 has 15 amino acids.

This chain links TRBV19 with TRBJ2-7, with TRBD2 matching 8 bases. The CDR3 runs 15 residues. The germline V gene encodes CDR1 LNHDA and CDR2 SQIVND (reference sequence). After removal of 4 bases from V and 5 bases from J, the junction contained 10 bases not matched to a gene. The CDR3 loop reads CASSTLGTRPNEQYF. In DNA, the CDR3 is TGTGCCAGTAGTACCCTCGGGACTAGACCCAACGAGCAGTACTTC.

This chain joins TRBV7-2 and TRBJ2-5, with a possible D match to TRBD2 (6 bases). From germline, CDR1 is SGHTA and CDR2 FQGNSA. V dropped 4 bases and J dropped 5 bases, with 17 bases sitting between them. The CDR3 totals 15 residues. CDR3 nucleotides: TGTGCCAGCAGCTGGGAGGCGGGACCCCCCGAGACCCAGTACTTC. As protein: CASSWEAGPPETQYF. Together with reference TRBV7-2 and TRBJ2-5, the CDR3 gives the full variable domain: GAGVSQSPSNKVTEKGKDVELRCDPISGHTALYWYRQSLGQGLEFLIYFQGNSAPDKSGLPSDRFSAERTGGSVSTLTIQRTQQEDSAVYLCASSWEAGPPETQYFGPGTRLLVL.

This clone was observed a handful of times. This chain uses TRBV28 with TRBJ2-7; D might be TRBD2 (5 bases). The CDR3 totals 13 residues. The V and J ends lost 8 bases and 3 bases respectively, with 14 bases between them. The germline V gene has CDR1 MDHEN and CDR2 SYDVKM. The CDR3 DNA is TGTGCCAGCGGAGCGCTGGGAGTCTACGAGCAGTACTTC. It is translated as CASGALGVYEQYF.

This clone was observed a handful of times. The gene calls are TRBV2 and TRBJ1-2; D ambiguous. In germline, CDR1 is SNHLY, CDR2 FYNNEI. Trimming removed 7 bases from V and 7 bases from J, with 10 bases in between. The CDR3 consists of 11 residues. The CDR3 is CASTTLRGYTF. The CDR3 region has the DNA TGTGCCAGCACCACCCTGCGTGGCTACACCTTC.

As concerns this clone: Sequence at one end of the junction differs from germline and may be a read error. This chain uses TRBV3-1 (or the pseudogene TRBV3-2) with TRBJ1-1; TRBD1 is a possible D gene (5 bases). This CDR3 has 9 residues. Germline CDR1 and CDR2: LGHDT and YNNKEL (reference sequence). In DNA form, the CDR3 reads TGTGCCAGCAGCCCACCGACAGAATTT. Its translation is CASSPPTEF.

V is TRBV7-9 and J is TRBJ2-3; 7 bases are shared with TRBD1. This CDR3 spans 15 amino acids. Germline lookup yields CDR1 SEHNR and CDR2 FQNEAQ (reference sequence). The J segment lost 1 base and the V segment lost 8 bases, leaving 9 bases of the junction unmatched. The CDR3 is CASGDRTGGTDTQYF. CDR3 DNA: TGTGCCAGCGGGGACCGGACAGGAGGCACAGATACGCAGTATTTT. The variable domain in full, with the rest retrieved from reference TRBV7-9 and TRBJ2-3, is DTGVSQNPRHKITKRGQNVTFRCDPISEHNRLYWYRQTLGQGPEFLTYFQNEAQLEKSRLLSDRFSAERPKGSFSTLEIQRTEQGDSAMYLCASGDRTGGTDTQYFGPGTRLTVL.

J is TRBJ2-7 and V is TRBV28, with D possibly TRBD1 on 6 matching bases. The length of the CDR3 is 10 residues. Between the trimmed V and J ends, which lost 8 bases and 7 bases, there was a span of 9 bases. Germline V gene lookup returns CDR1 MDHEN and CDR2 SYDVKM. The CDR3 DNA reads TGTGCCAGCGGGGACACTGAGCAGTACTTC. This codes for CASGDTEQYF.

This clone was seen a few times. The V and J genes are TRBV7-9 and TRBJ2-7, with D possibly TRBD1 on 5 matching bases. V was shortened by 0 bases and J by 5 bases, with 14 bases between the two germline ends. From germline, CDR1 is SEHNR and CDR2 FQNEAQ (reference sequence). The CDR3 sequence is 15 residues long. The CDR3 DNA reads as TGTGCCAGCAGCTTAGCGCAGGGAACGATCCACGAGCAGTACTTC. It translates to CASSLAQGTIHEQYF.

The J gene is TRBJ1-2, the V gene TRBV19; 7 bases agree with TRBD1. The CDR3 is made up of 16 amino acids. The V and J ends lost 5 bases and 3 bases, in that order; junction bases with no gene match: 12. Germline V gene data show CDR1 as LNHDA and CDR2 as SQIVND (reference sequence). The CDR3 is CASSESHGDSYYGYTF. The CDR3 DNA is TGTGCCAGTAGTGAGTCCCATGGGGACAGCTACTATGGCTACACCTTC.

This rearrangement joins TRBV19 to TRBJ2-1; 10 bases agree with TRBD2. The germline gives CDR1 LNHDA, CDR2 SQIVND (reference sequence). This CDR3 has 16 amino acids. V shed 4 bases and J 0 bases; nucleotides not matched to a gene: 3. CDR3 residues: CASSSSGRSSYNEQFF. CDR3 nucleotides: TGTGCCAGTAGTAGTAGCGGGAGGAGCTCCTACAATGAGCAGTTCTTC.

Worth noting for this clone: Different DNA sequences within this sample yield the same CDR3. The chain joins TRBV7-8 to TRBJ1-2; D is perhaps TRBD1 (6 bases). V was clipped by 5 bases and J by 2 bases, with 9 bases between them. The CDR3 is 13 residues long. Germline CDR1 and CDR2: SGHVS and FQNEAQ. CDR3 sequence (DNA): TGTGCCAGCAGCCCGGACAGCAACTATGGCTACACCTTC. As protein: CASSPDSNYGYTF.

The gene calls are TRBV28 and TRBJ2-7; no firm D call. The CDR3 length is 11 residues. V lost 3 bases and J lost 4, with 4 bases in between. Germline lookup yields CDR1 MDHEN and CDR2 SYDVKM. The CDR3 DNA follows: TGTGCCAGCAGTTTGAGGTACGAGCAGTACTTC. Protein product: CASSLRYEQYF.

This clone is medium-sized in the sample. The rearrangement uses TRBV11-2 and TRBJ2-5, with D perhaps TRBD2 (5 bases). V lost 5 bases to trimming and J lost 5 bases, with 9 bases between them. The V gene's germline CDR1 is SGHAT and CDR2 FQNNGV. The CDR3 spans 12 residues. This CDR3 is CASSPTGETQYF. The DNA of the CDR3 is TGTGCCAGCAGCCCCACGGGGGAGACCCAGTACTTC.

This chain joins TRBV5-1 and TRBJ2-7; D is possibly TRBD1 (6 bases). The CDR3 contains 15 residues. CDR1 and CDR2 (germline): SGHRS, YFSETQ. The V end lost 5 bases, the J end lost 5 bases, and 20 bases lay between the germline ends. The chain's CDR3 is CASSLGMGAGNEQYF. CDR3 nucleotides: TGCGCCAGCAGTCTTGGAATGGGGGCCGGGAACGAGCAGTACTTC.

J is TRBJ2-7 and V is TRBV18; perhaps TRBD2 as D (7 bases). The CDR3 contains 15 residues. Germline V gene sequence: CDR1 KGHSH, CDR2 LQKENI. Trimming cost V 2 bases and J 2 bases, with 13 bases left between them. The chain's CDR3 is CASSPTQGGAYEQYF. In DNA form, the CDR3 reads TGTGCCAGCTCACCAACACAGGGAGGGGCCTACGAGCAGTACTTC.

This clone was seen a handful of times. The rearrangement links TRBV28 to TRBJ1-4; 7 bases map to TRBD1. The germline V gene has CDR1 MDHEN and CDR2 SYDVKM. The CDR3 is 14 amino acids. J gave up 10 bases and V 4 bases, and 9 bases lay outside the gene matches. The CDR3 sequence: CASSSQGILGKLFF. CDR3 coding DNA: TGTGCCAGCAGTTCACAGGGGATTTTGGGAAAACTGTTTTTT.

The genes are TRBV5-4 and TRBJ2-7; D possibly corresponds to TRBD1 (6 bases). This CDR3 spans 16 amino acids. Trimming left V 4 bases short and J 0 bases short, with 17 bases between. Germline values: CDR1 SGHNT, CDR2 YYREEE (reference sequence). The CDR3 region is CASSPGRQASSYEQYF. CDR3 sequence (DNA): TGTGCCAGCAGCCCAGGCCGACAGGCTAGCTCCTACGAGCAGTACTTC.

V usage is TRBV27 and J usage is TRBJ2-7; 9 positions agree with TRBD2. The germline V gene has CDR1 MNHEY and CDR2 SMNVEV (reference sequence). This CDR3 comprises 15 residues. V shed 9 bases, J shed 3 bases, and the junction held 12 bases outside the gene matches. The CDR3 sequence: CARTPGLARLYEQYF. DNA of the CDR3: TGTGCCAGAACACCCGGACTAGCGAGACTCTACGAGCAGTACTTC.

V gene TRBV7-2 combines with J gene TRBJ2-7; 8 nucleotides agree with TRBD1. Trimming took 5 bases from V and 7 from J; bases not matched to a gene: 7. Germline CDR1 is SGHTA and CDR2 is FQGNSA. CDR3 size: 13 residues. The CDR3 nucleotides read TGTGCCAGCAGCGCCGACAGGGGTGGAGAGCAGTACTTC. Translated: CASSADRGGEQYF.

This rearrangement joins TRBV7-2 to TRBJ2-2; unclear D gene. V shed 1 base and J shed 4 bases, with 7 bases lying between them. Germline CDR1 SGHTA, CDR2 FQGNSA. The CDR3 loop spans 14 amino acids. As DNA, the CDR3 is TGTGCCAGCAGCTTAGACAGAACCACCGGGGAGCTGTTTTTT. This translates into CASSLDRTTGELFF.